The TCR beta chain described here comes from a study of early T cells in non-severe SARS-CoV-2 infection. Unique molecular identifier tags were affixed to discrete cDNA molecules. TCRdb reanalysed the 5' RACE reads using MiXCR and keeps one entry per CDR3 protein. This repertoire shows roughly 70,000 distinct CDR3 sequences, more than 15% found once; its top ten account for 8% to 10%. This clonotype was recorded a few times. Germline CDR1 and CDR2: SGHAT and FQNNGV. Germline trimming cut 5 bases from V and 8 bases from J; bases unmatched to any gene: 5. The CDR3 covers 14 residues. The chain has TRBV11-2 and TRBJ2-1, with 11 bases identical to TRBD1. The sequence came from an adult who was a healthcare worker with PCR-confirmed SARS-CoV-2 infection or an uninfected control (not recorded which). The sequences come from whole blood, collected at baseline. The DNA of the CDR3 is TGTGCCAGCAGCGGACAGGGGGCGAGAGATGAGCAGTTCTTC. Translating it yields CASSGQGARDEQFF. Using reference TRBV11-2 and TRBJ2-1 for the parts outside the CDR3, the full variable domain is EAGVAQSPRYKIIEKRQSVAFWCNPISGHATLYWYQQILGQGPKLLIQFQNNGVVDDSQLPKDRFSAERLKGVDSTLKIQPAKLEDSAVYLCASSGQGARDEQFFGPGTRLTVL.